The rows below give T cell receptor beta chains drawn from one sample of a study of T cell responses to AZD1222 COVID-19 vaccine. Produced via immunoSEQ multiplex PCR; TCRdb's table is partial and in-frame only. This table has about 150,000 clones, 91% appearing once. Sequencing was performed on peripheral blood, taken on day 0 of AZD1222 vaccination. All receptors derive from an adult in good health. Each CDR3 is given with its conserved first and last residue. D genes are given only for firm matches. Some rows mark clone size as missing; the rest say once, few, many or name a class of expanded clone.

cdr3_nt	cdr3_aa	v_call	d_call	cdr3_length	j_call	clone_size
TGTGCCAGCAGCGCCAAGACAGGGGGCTACACAGATACGCAGTATTTT	CASSAKTGGYTDTQYF	TRBV9	TRBD1	16	TRBJ2-3	.
TGTGCCAGCAGGCGGACAGCGGGAGAGACCCAGTACTTC	CASRRTAGETQYF	TRBV6-5	.	13	TRBJ2-5	.
TGCGCCAGCAGCTTGGACAGTAGCAATCAGCCCCAGCATTTT	CASSLDSSNQPQHF	TRBV5-1	.	14	TRBJ1-5	.
TGTGCCAGCAGTTCTCCTCTAAGCACTGAAGCTTTCTTT	CASSSPLSTEAFF	TRBV6-5	.	13	TRBJ1-1	.
TGTGCCACCAGTGATTTGGGGACTGACAATGAGCAGTTCTTC	CATSDLGTDNEQFF	TRBV24-1	.	14	TRBJ2-1	.
TGTGCCAGCAGCTTGAAAAGACTAGCGGGAGATCTGGGCAATGAGCAGTTCTTC	CASSLKRLAGDLGNEQFF	TRBV7-2	TRBD2	18	TRBJ2-1	.
TGTGCCAGTAGTACTCCGGGACATTCCTACAATGAGCAGTTCTTC	CASSTPGHSYNEQFF	TRBV19	.	15	TRBJ2-1	.
TGTGCCAGCAGCGCCGGGACAGTTGCAACTAATGAAAAACTGTTTTTT	CASSAGTVATNEKLFF	TRBV4-2	TRBD1	16	TRBJ1-4	.
TGTGCCAGCAGCCCCGGACTAGCGGGAAGCACAGATACGCAGTATTTT	CASSPGLAGSTDTQYF	TRBV6-2/TRBV6-3	TRBD2	16	TRBJ2-3	once
TGTGCCAGTAGTATCGCGGTAGGAACTGAAGCTTTCTTT	CASSIAVGTEAFF	TRBV19	.	13	TRBJ1-1	.
TGTGCCAGCAGCCCGGCGGGACCGGTATATGAGCAGTTCTTC	CASSPAGPVYEQFF	TRBV14	.	14	TRBJ2-1	once
TGTGCCAGCAGTGAGTGGACTAGCGGGAGCCAGAATGAGCAGTTCTTC	CASSEWTSGSQNEQFF	TRBV6-1	TRBD2	16	TRBJ2-1	.
TGCGCCAGCGGTGGACTAGCGGGAAGACCCTATGACTCCTACAATGAGCAGTTCTTC	CASGGLAGRPYDSYNEQFF	TRBV23-1	TRBD2	19	TRBJ2-1	.
TGTGCCAGCAGTCGGGCCTACACTGAAGCTTTCTTT	CASSRAYTEAFF	TRBV28	.	12	TRBJ1-1	.
TGTGCCAGCAGTGGACGACAGGGGCCTTCTGGAAACACCATATATTTT	CASSGRQGPSGNTIYF	TRBV6-1	TRBD1	16	TRBJ1-3	.
TGTGCCAGCAGTGAATCTATAGGGCCCTATAAACTGTTTTTT	CASSESIGPYKLFF	TRBV6-1	.	14	TRBJ1-4	.
TGTGCCAGCAGGGGATCTAGCACAGATACGCAGTATTTT	CASRGSSTDTQYF	TRBV28	.	13	TRBJ2-3	.
TGTGCCAGCAGTAGTAATGAAAAACTGTTTTTT	CASSSNEKLFF	TRBV28	.	11	TRBJ1-4	once
TGCGCCAGCAGCTTGAATGAGCAAGGCTTGAACACTGAAGCTTTCTTT	CASSLNEQGLNTEAFF	TRBV5-1	.	16	TRBJ1-1	.
TGTGCCAGCAGCTTTTTAGCCGGGACTCAATACAATGAGCAGTTCTTC	CASSFLAGTQYNEQFF	TRBV5-4	.	16	TRBJ2-1	.
TGTGCCAGCACCGCAGGGGATCTCGCTGGTGGCTACACCTTC	CASTAGDLAGGYTF	TRBV5-4	.	14	TRBJ1-2	.
TGTGCCAGCAGTTTGTCCAGGGGCTATGGCTACACCTTC	CASSLSRGYGYTF	TRBV12-3/TRBV12-4	.	13	TRBJ1-2	.
TGCGCCAGCAGTGAGTCGAAGTCGACTAATGAAAAACTGTTTTTT	CASSESKSTNEKLFF	TRBV10-1	.	15	TRBJ1-4	.
TGTGCCAGCAGCCGGGACTATTCTCATGTGGATTCACCCCTCCACTTT	CASSRDYSHVDSPLHF	TRBV27	.	16	TRBJ1-6	.
TGTGCCAGCAGTCCAGGGGCTGGCGGCTACACCTTC	CASSPGAGGYTF	TRBV12-3/TRBV12-4	.	12	TRBJ1-2	.
TGTGCCAGCAGCCCGTGGGACATCATGAGCTCTGGAAACACCATATATTTT	CASSPWDIMSSGNTIYF	TRBV7-9	.	17	TRBJ1-3	.
TGTGCCAGCAGTTCCCTACGGGGCGCAGACTATGGCTACACCTTC	CASSSLRGADYGYTF	TRBV27	.	15	TRBJ1-2	.